This T cell receptor (beta chain) was obtained from a study of blood T cells in healthy people across ages. Findings and limits, study-wide: Aged donors had fewer naive CD4+ cells and lower diversity than long-lived donors. Estimated diversity, derived from one million T cells, was regarded as an underestimate.

The authors ran a second PCR of roughly 6 to 12 cycles using a sample-barcoded 5' primer and a J-beta primer mix. Individual samples furnished no less than 3 million CDR3-containing paired-end reads apiece. TCRdb passed the 5' RACE reads through MiXCR, listing each CDR3 protein once. Of 1,500,000 or so distinct CDR3 sequences detected, roughly 64% appear once; the ten largest clones hold 5.5% to 8%. V dropped 0 bases and J dropped 5 bases, with 10 bases sitting between them. This CDR3 contains 14 residues. CDR1 and CDR2 (germline): LGHNA, YNFKEQ. For this clonotype: Its antigen is undetermined.

In each sample, at least 6.5 million PBMCs were isolated. The V gene is TRBV4-2, the J gene TRBJ1-2; D is uncertain. This TCR came from a man aged 18 to 29 in good health. The sample consisted of blood. CDR3 sequence: CASSQEEAGYGYTF. In DNA, the CDR3 is TGTGCCAGCAGCCAAGAGGAGGCGGGGTATGGCTACACCTTC.